This T cell receptor beta chain derives from a study of somatic mutations in cytotoxic T cells in rheumatoid arthritis. Trimming removed 4 bases from V and 2 bases from J, with 8 bases in between. This CDR3 has 13 residues. The V gene's germline CDR1 is MNHEY and CDR2 SVGAGI. Profiling relied on immunoSEQ multiplex PCR, and the TCRdb table lists in-frame clones only, not all of them. The data contain 4,000 to 6,000 clones, around 78% of them singletons. The J gene is TRBJ1-1, the V gene TRBV6-5; D is unresolved. The receptor's source is a man in his 70s with rheumatoid arthritis. The sample comprised CD8+ T cells sorted from blood. Here the CDR3 DNA reads TGTGCCAGCAGTTTAGGCGGAAACACTGAAGCTTTCTTT. Its translation is CASSLGGNTEAFF.